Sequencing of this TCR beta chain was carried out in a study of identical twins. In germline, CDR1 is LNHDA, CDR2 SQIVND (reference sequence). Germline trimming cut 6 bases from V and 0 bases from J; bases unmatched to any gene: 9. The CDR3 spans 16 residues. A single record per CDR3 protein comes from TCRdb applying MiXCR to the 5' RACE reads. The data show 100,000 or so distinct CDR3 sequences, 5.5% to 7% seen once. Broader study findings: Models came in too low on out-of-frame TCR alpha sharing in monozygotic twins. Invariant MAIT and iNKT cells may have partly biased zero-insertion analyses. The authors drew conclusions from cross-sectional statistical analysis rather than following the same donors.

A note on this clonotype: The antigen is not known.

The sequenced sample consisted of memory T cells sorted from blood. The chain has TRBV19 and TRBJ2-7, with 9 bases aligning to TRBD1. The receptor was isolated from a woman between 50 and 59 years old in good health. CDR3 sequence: CASSSFTGGSSYEQYF. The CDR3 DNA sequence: TGTGCCAGTAGCAGCTTCACAGGGGGCAGCTCCTACGAGCAGTACTTC.